The 23 T cell receptor beta chains below come from one sample, sequenced in a study of coeliac disease. Here immunoSEQ multiplex PCR was the method, and the copy in TCRdb shows in-frame clones only, minus some. This sample has about 9,400 clones, with roughly 67% found just once. Sequencing was carried out using lamina propria lymphocytes from the gut. The receptors derive from a woman in her fifties or sixties with celiac disease.

This clone was observed a single time. A read error may account for a junction end that differs from germline. The J gene is TRBJ2-1, the V gene TRBV5-1; TRBD2 matches 15 bases. This CDR3 is 16 amino acids long. Germline CDR1 and CDR2: SGHRS and YFSETQ. This CDR3 is CASKGLAGGPYNVQFF. The DNA of the CDR3 is TGCGCCAGCAAGGGACTAGCGGGGGGCCCCTACAATGTGCAGTTCTTC.

The V and J genes are TRBV19 and TRBJ1-5; tentative D call: TRBD1 (6 bases). The V end lost 3 bases, the J end lost 2 bases, and 14 bases lay between the germline ends. The germline V gene has CDR1 LNHDA and CDR2 SQIVND (reference sequence). This CDR3 comprises 16 residues. CDR3 bases: TGTGCCAGTAGTATTTGGACAGCCAGGCGCAATCAGCCCCAGCATTTT. Amino acids: CASSIWTARRNQPQHF.

The rearrangement uses TRBV10-2 and TRBJ2-2; D might be TRBD1 (6 bases). V shed 6 bases and J shed 6 bases, with 11 bases lying between them. This CDR3 is 13 amino acids long. Looked up from germline, CDR1 is WSHSY and CDR2 is SAAADI. The CDR3 spells CASRQQGPGELFF. In DNA, the CDR3 is TGCGCCAGCAGACAACAGGGCCCCGGGGAGCTGTTTTTT.

J is TRBJ2-7 and V is TRBV9; 7 bases align to TRBD2. Germline assignment: CDR1 SGDLS and CDR2 YYNGEE. This CDR3 spans 17 amino acids. Trimming removed 0 bases from V and 2 bases from J; junction bases left unmatched: 11. CDR3 DNA sequence: TGTGCCAGCAGCGTAGGGCTAGCGGACTCAGGGACCTACGAGCAGTACTTC. As protein: CASSVGLADSGTYEQYF.

CDR3 in amino acids: CSVVGVAGELFF. For the CDR3, the DNA is TGCAGCGTTGTCGGAGTCGCCGGGGAGCTGTTTTTT. V usage is TRBV29-1 and J usage is TRBJ2-2, with D unclear. The CDR3 runs 12 residues. V was shortened by 4 bases and J by 6 bases, with 9 bases between the two germline ends. Germline V lookup: CDR1 SQVTM, CDR2 ANQGSEA.

The chain joins TRBV28 to TRBJ1-5; 9 positions agree with TRBD1. V lost 4 bases and J lost 4; bases outside the gene matches: 8. The CDR3 has 16 amino acids. Germline CDR1 and CDR2: MDHEN and SYDVKM. CDR3 bases: TGTGCCAGCAGTTCCCGGGGACAGGGACTAAATCAGCCCCAGCATTTT. Protein: CASSSRGQGLNQPQHF. Together with reference TRBV28 and TRBJ1-5, the CDR3 gives the full variable domain: DVKVTQSSRYLVKRTGEKVFLECVQDMDHENMFWYRQDPGLGLRLIYFSYDVKMKEKGDIPEGYSVSREKKERFSLILESASTNQTSMYLCASSSRGQGLNQPQHFGDGTRLSIL.

CDR3 residues: CASSDSISQETQYF. CDR3 DNA: TGTGCCAGCAGTGACTCGATTAGTCAAGAGACCCAGTACTTC. The chain links TRBV6-4 to TRBJ2-5; D remains unclear. The CDR3 sequence is 14 residues long. Germline assignment: CDR1 MRHNA and CDR2 SNTAGT. V lost 0 bases, J lost 2 bases, and 7 bases lay in between.

This rearrangement joins TRBV28 to TRBJ1-5, with D possibly TRBD1 on 6 matching bases. There are 14 residues in the CDR3. CDR1 and CDR2 from the germline V gene are MDHEN and SYDVKM. Trimming shortened V by 7 bases and J by 5 bases, and 15 bases separated the two germline ends. CDR3 DNA: TGTGCCAGCACCGGATCGGGGGGCTATCAGCCCCAGCATTTT. It is translated as CASTGSGGYQPQHF.

This rearrangement joins TRBV4-3 to TRBJ1-6; the D gene is possibly TRBD1 (5 bases). Trimming took 3 bases from V and 1 from J, leaving 13 bases between them. This CDR3 is built from 17 residues. CDR1 LGHNA and CDR2 YSLEER come from the germline V gene. The CDR3 sequence: CASSQTLGGSYNSPLHF. CDR3 DNA: TGCGCCAGCAGCCAGACCCTTGGGGGGTCCTATAATTCACCCCTCCACTTT.

The rearrangement joins TRBV29-1 to TRBJ2-1; 9 nucleotides match TRBD2. Germline lookup yields CDR1 SQVTM and CDR2 ANQGSEA. After removal of 6 bases from V and 8 bases from J, the junction contained 14 bases not matched to a gene. The CDR3 totals 15 residues. In nucleotides, the CDR3 is TGCAGCGTCACGAAAGGAGGACTAGCGATCGATGAGCAGTTCTTC. It translates to CSVTKGGLAIDEQFF.

V is TRBV30 and J is TRBJ1-2; a possible D gene is TRBD1 (5 bases). Trimming stripped 0 bases from V and 8 bases from J, with 7 bases between. The length of the CDR3 is 11 residues. Germline V gives CDR1 GTSNPN, CDR2 SVGIG (reference sequence). The CDR3 bases are TGTGCCTGGAGTGTACAGGCAGGCTACACCTTC. This encodes CAWSVQAGYTF. Full variable domain (remainder filled in from reference TRBV30 and TRBJ1-2): SQTIHQWPATLVQPVGSPLSLECTVEGTSNPNLYWYRQAAGRGLQLLFYSVGIGQISSEVPQNLSASRPQDRQFILSSKKLLLSDSGFYLCAWSVQAGYTFGSGTRLTVV.

This chain joins TRBV29-1 and TRBJ1-2; 8 bases agree with TRBD1. This CDR3 contains 12 residues. CDR1 and CDR2 (germline): SQVTM, ANQGSEA. V was clipped by 5 bases and J by 8 bases; unmatched bases: 7. DNA of the CDR3: TGCAGCGTTCAACAGGGGGTAGGAGGCTACACCTTC. Translated, it gives CSVQQGVGGYTF. Looking up the rest from reference TRBV29-1 and TRBJ1-2 gives the full variable domain: SAVISQKPSRDICQRGTSLTIQCQVDSQVTMMFWYRQQPGQSLTLIATANQGSEATYESGFVIDKFPISRPNLTFSTLTVSNMSPEDSSIYLCSVQQGVGGYTFGSGTRLTVV.

The chain carries TRBV5-1 and TRBJ2-7, with D possibly matching TRBD1 (5 bases). Trimming stripped 2 bases from V and 8 bases from J, with 14 bases between. Germline assignment: CDR1 SGHRS and CDR2 YFSETQ. This CDR3 contains 13 residues. The CDR3 DNA reads as TGCGCCAGCAGCTTTGGACCGACAGAACAGCAGTACTTC. Translated, it gives CASSFGPTEQQYF.

The J gene is TRBJ2-2, the V gene TRBV5-1; D call uncertain. The length of the CDR3 is 13 residues. V was clipped by 1 base and J by 3 bases, with 4 bases between them. CDR1 SGHRS and CDR2 YFSETQ come from the germline V gene. CDR3 DNA: TGCGCCAGCAGCTTGTCATACACCGGGGAGCTGTTTTTT. Translation: CASSLSYTGELFF.

J is TRBJ2-2 and V is TRBV19; 12 bases line up with TRBD2. Germline V gene data show CDR1 as LNHDA and CDR2 as SQIVND (reference sequence). This CDR3 region has 17 residues. Trimming at V came to 7 bases and at J to 5 bases, leaving 11 bases not matched to a gene. Written as DNA, the CDR3 is TGTGCCAGTATCCGACTAGCGGGGGCCACGGGGACCGGGGAGCTGTTTTTT. It translates to CASIRLAGATGTGELFF.

This clone was counted between two and nine times. This chain uses TRBV6-5 with TRBJ1-2; 7 bases are a match to TRBD1. J lost 1 base, V lost 2 bases, and 4 bases had no gene match. The CDR3 covers 15 residues. Germline values: CDR1 MNHEY, CDR2 SVGAGI. CDR3 amino acids: CASSYGTAGNYGYTF. CDR3 bases: TGTGCCAGCAGTTACGGGACAGCCGGTAACTATGGCTACACCTTC.

The chain uses TRBV19 and TRBJ2-7; D ambiguous. The CDR3 sequence is 12 residues long. V lost 9 bases and J 4 bases, leaving 13 bases between the germline ends. Germline V lookup: CDR1 LNHDA, CDR2 SQIVND (reference sequence). In DNA, the CDR3 is TGTGCCAGCTCATCTCCGGGTTACGAGCAGTACTTC. The encoded protein is CASSSPGYEQYF. Full variable domain (missing parts from reference TRBV19 and TRBJ2-7): DGGITQSPKYLFRKEGQNVTLSCEQNLNHDAMYWYRQDPGQGLRLIYYSQIVNDFQKGDIAEGYSVSREKKESFPLTVTSAQKNPTAFYLCASSSPGYEQYFGPGTRLTVT.

The chain has TRBV2 and TRBJ1-5; D is possibly TRBD1 (6 bases). Germline-derived CDR1 and CDR2 are SNHLY and FYNNEI. The CDR3 runs to 14 residues. V gave up 2 bases and J gave up 4 bases, with 9 bases separating them. The CDR3 DNA sequence: TGTGCCAGCAGTGAACGGACAGAAAATCAGCCCCAGCATTTT. It codes for CASSERTENQPQHF.

The chain employs TRBV25-1 and TRBJ1-2, with 7 bases identical to TRBD1. Germline trimming cut 7 bases from V and 3 bases from J; bases unmatched to any gene: 5. Germline assignment: CDR1 MGHDK and CDR2 SYGVNS. The CDR3 spans 13 residues. CDR3 in amino acids: CASNSGTDYGYTF. The CDR3 DNA is TGTGCCAGCAACTCCGGGACAGACTATGGCTACACCTTC.

This clone was observed a few times. V usage is TRBV9 and J usage is TRBJ1-4; 7 nucleotides align to TRBD1. The CDR3 is 14 amino acids. With 3 bases clipped from V and 8 bases from J, the junction kept 7 bases outside the gene matches. Per germline, CDR1 SGDLS and CDR2 YYNGEE. The CDR3 DNA sequence: TGTGCCAGCAGCGGAAGACAGGGATTCGAAAAACTGTTTTTT. Residues: CASSGRQGFEKLFF.

The chain links TRBV30 to TRBJ1-2; D is ambiguous. Germline CDR1 is GTSNPN and CDR2 is SVGIG (reference sequence). V dropped 0 bases and J dropped 6 bases, with 8 bases sitting between them. The CDR3 extends over 12 amino acids. CDR3 coding DNA: TGTGCCTGGAGTGTAGGAGGGAATGGCTACACCTTC. It translates to CAWSVGGNGYTF.

The chain combines TRBV30 with TRBJ1-1, with D hard to call. V dropped 4 bases and J dropped 2 bases, with 11 bases sitting between them. This CDR3 spans 13 amino acids. Germline V lookup: CDR1 GTSNPN, CDR2 SVGIG (reference sequence). The CDR3 nucleotides are TGTGCCTGGAACGTCCAAGCCAACACTGAAGCTTTCTTT. Translating gives CAWNVQANTEAFF.

The genes are TRBV2 and TRBJ2-7, with 7 bases identical to TRBD1. Losses at the gene ends were 7 bases for V and 4 bases for J; bases not matched to a gene: 7. From germline, CDR1 is SNHLY and CDR2 FYNNEI. The CDR3 has 13 residues. The CDR3 DNA reads TGTGCCAGCACCCACCGGGACAGATACGAGCAGTACTTC. It is translated as CASTHRDRYEQYF.